Each of the 11 T cell receptor beta chains below was sequenced from the same sample in a study of T cells after yellow fever vaccination. TCRdb re-analysed the 5' RACE reads in MiXCR, keeping a single row per CDR3 protein. The data show 550,000 or so distinct CDR3 sequences, 19% seen once. This material consisted of PBMCs, taken 15 days after the yellow fever booster vaccination. The receptors originated from a man younger than 45 who received the YFV17D yellow fever vaccine.

This clonotype showed up just a few times. The gene calls are TRBV12-3 or TRBV12-4 and TRBJ1-1, with 10 bases fitting TRBD1. CDR3 size: 13 residues. The trim removed 4 bases at V and 4 bases at J, leaving 0 bases unmatched. For the CDR3, the DNA is TGTGCCAGCAGTTGGACAGGGGGCACTGAAGCTTTCTTT. Its translation: CASSWTGGTEAFF.

This clonotype has only a few counts. The rearrangement uses TRBV12-3 or TRBV12-4 and TRBJ2-2, with 11 bases that match TRBD1. CDR3 length equals 17 residues. The V segment lost 6 bases and the J segment 4 bases; nucleotides outside the gene matches: 10. CDR3 amino acids: CASSPPGQGASTGELFF. The CDR3, as DNA: TGTGCCAGCAGCCCTCCCGGACAGGGGGCGAGCACCGGGGAGCTGTTTTTT.

Only a few counts were recorded for this clonotype. The chain uses TRBV20-1 and TRBJ2-1; possible D gene TRBD2, 5 bases. This CDR3 comprises 14 residues. The V end was cut by 6 bases, the J end by 5 bases, with 17 bases between. CDR1 is DFQATT, CDR2 SNEGSKA, per germline (reference sequence). The CDR3 DNA reads TGCAGTGCCAGAACGACCCGCGGGCACAATGAGCAGTTCTTC. The encoded protein is CSARTTRGHNEQFF.

The rearrangement uses TRBV12-3 or TRBV12-4 and TRBJ2-3; TRBD2 aligns across 12 bases. The CDR3 is 20 residues long. The junction had 11 bases not matched to a gene; V was cut back by 0 bases and J by 1 base. Here the CDR3 DNA reads TGTGCCAGCAGTTTAGCGAGGTTGACTAGCGGGAGAGAACGCACAGATACGCAGTATTTT. Translation: CASSLARLTSGRERTDTQYF.

This clonotype turned up a few times. The chain links TRBV12-3 or TRBV12-4 to TRBJ2-1, with D unclear. This CDR3 is 15 amino acids long. V gave up 2 bases and J gave up 4 bases, with 12 bases separating them. The CDR3 DNA reads as TGTGCCAGCAGTTTAAGGCCGGCTCCGTACAATGAGCAGTTCTTC. Translated, it gives CASSLRPAPYNEQFF.

V and J are TRBV15 and TRBJ1-6, with 8 bases aligning to TRBD1. The CDR3 sequence is 12 residues long. Per germline, CDR1 LNHNV and CDR2 YYDKDF (reference sequence). The CDR3 loop reads CAAGQANSPLHF. As DNA, the CDR3 is TGTGCAGCGGGACAGGCCAATTCACCCCTCCACTTT.

This clonotype was seen many times. V and J are TRBV24-1 and TRBJ2-3; possible D gene TRBD2, 6 bases. From germline, CDR1 is KGHDR and CDR2 SFDVKD. V was shortened by 0 bases and J by 3 bases, with 9 bases between the two germline ends. The CDR3 extends over 15 amino acids. The DNA of the CDR3 is TGTGCCACCAGTGATTTGTCGAGCGGGACAGATACGCAGTATTTT. It is translated as CATSDLSSGTDTQYF.

The genes are TRBV5-8 and TRBJ1-1; tentative D call: TRBD1 (5 bases). Germline CDR1 is SGHTS and CDR2 is YDEGEE. The germline V and J ends were trimmed by 2 bases and 9 bases, with 8 bases remaining between them. This CDR3 contains 11 residues. In nucleotides, the CDR3 is TGTGCCAGCAGCTTCCGGGGCCAAGCTTTCTTT. Translated, it gives CASSFRGQAFF.

This clonotype appeared many times. The CDR3 loop reads CASSPGGNTQYF. The CDR3 DNA is TGTGCCAGCAGCCCGGGCGGGAATACGCAGTATTTT. The chain joins TRBV5-5 to TRBJ2-3, with D maybe TRBD2 (6 bases). This CDR3 is built from 12 residues. The germline gives CDR1 SGHKS, CDR2 YYEKEE (reference sequence). Trimming took 4 bases from V and 7 from J, leaving 10 bases between them.

V and J are TRBV30 and TRBJ2-7; 9 bases are a match to TRBD2. Trimming cost V 0 bases and J 2 bases; bases outside gene matches: 5. Germline V gene lookup returns CDR1 GTSNPN and CDR2 SVGIG (reference sequence). CDR3 length: 15 residues. The CDR3 DNA sequence: TGTGCCTGGAGTGTGGGGCTAGCGGGGCCCTACGAGCAGTACTTC. Translation: CAWSVGLAGPYEQYF.

Only a few counts were recorded for this clonotype. DNA of the CDR3: TGTGCCAGCAGTTACGGACTGGATAATGAGCAGTTCTTC. Its protein product is CASSYGLDNEQFF. The chain links TRBV6-5 to TRBJ2-1, with D perhaps TRBD2 (5 bases). The CDR3 has 13 amino acids. The V gene's germline CDR1 is MNHEY and CDR2 SVGAGI. V gave up 2 bases and J gave up 7 bases, with 9 bases separating them.